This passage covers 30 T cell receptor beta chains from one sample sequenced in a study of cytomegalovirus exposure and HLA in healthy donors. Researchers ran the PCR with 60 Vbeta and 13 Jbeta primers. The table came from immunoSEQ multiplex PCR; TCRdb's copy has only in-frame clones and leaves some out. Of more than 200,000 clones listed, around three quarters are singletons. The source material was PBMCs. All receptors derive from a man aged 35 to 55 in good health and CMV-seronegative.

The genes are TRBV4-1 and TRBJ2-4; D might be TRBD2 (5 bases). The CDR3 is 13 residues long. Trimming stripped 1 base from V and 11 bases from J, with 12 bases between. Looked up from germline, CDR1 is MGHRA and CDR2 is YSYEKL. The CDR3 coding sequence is TGCGCCAGCAGCCAAGGAGGGTCGGCTCTTCAGTACTTC. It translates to CASSQGGSALQYF.

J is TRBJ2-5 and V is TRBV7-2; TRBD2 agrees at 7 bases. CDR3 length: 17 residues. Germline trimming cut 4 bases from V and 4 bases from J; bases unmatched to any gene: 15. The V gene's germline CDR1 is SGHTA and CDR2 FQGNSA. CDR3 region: CASSSSPAQRGRETQYF. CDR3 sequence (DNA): TGTGCCAGCAGCTCCTCTCCGGCCCAGCGGGGTAGAGAGACCCAGTACTTC.

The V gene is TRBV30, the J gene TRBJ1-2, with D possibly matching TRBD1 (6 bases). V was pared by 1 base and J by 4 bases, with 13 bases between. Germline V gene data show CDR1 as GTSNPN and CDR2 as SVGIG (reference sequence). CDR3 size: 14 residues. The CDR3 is CAWSETGGAYGYTF. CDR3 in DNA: TGTGCCTGGAGTGAGACGGGGGGCGCCTATGGCTACACCTTC.

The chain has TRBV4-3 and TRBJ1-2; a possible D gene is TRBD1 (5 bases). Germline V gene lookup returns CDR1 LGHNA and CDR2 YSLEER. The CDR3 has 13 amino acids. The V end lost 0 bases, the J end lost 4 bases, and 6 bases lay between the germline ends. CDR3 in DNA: TGCGCCAGCAGCCAAGAGGGGGGCTATGGCTACACCTTC. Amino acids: CASSQEGGYGYTF.

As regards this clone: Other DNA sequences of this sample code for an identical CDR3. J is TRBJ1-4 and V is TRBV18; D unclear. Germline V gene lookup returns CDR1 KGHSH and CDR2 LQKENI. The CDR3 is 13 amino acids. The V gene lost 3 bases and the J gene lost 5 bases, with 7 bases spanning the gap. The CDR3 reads CASSPGLNEKLFF. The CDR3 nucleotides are TGTGCCAGCTCACCCGGTCTCAATGAAAAACTGTTTTTT.

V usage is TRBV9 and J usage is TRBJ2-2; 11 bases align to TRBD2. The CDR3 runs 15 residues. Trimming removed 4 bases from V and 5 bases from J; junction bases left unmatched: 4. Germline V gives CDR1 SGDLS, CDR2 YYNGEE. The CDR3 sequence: CASSLAGGGTGELFF. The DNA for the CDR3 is TGTGCCAGCAGCCTAGCGGGAGGTGGGACCGGGGAGCTGTTTTTT. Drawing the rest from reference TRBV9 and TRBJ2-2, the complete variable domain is DSGVTQTPKHLITATGQRVTLRCSPRSGDLSVYWYQQSLDQGLQFLIQYYNGEERAKGNILERFSAQQFPDLHSELNLSSLELGDSALYFCASSLAGGGTGELFFGEGSRLTVL.

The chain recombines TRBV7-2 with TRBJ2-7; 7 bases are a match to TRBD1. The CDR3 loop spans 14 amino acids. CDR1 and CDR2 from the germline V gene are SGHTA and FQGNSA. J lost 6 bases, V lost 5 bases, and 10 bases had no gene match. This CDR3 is CASSAGGSVGEQYF. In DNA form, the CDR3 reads TGTGCCAGCAGCGCAGGGGGTTCCGTGGGCGAGCAGTACTTC.

CDR3 in DNA: TGCAGCGTTCAACCGGGACAGGGGGCCACTGAAGCTTTCTTT. As protein: CSVQPGQGATEAFF. The genes are TRBV29-1 and TRBJ1-1; 12 positions agree with TRBD1. This CDR3 is built from 14 residues. CDR1 is SQVTM, CDR2 ANQGSEA, per germline. V shed 5 bases, J shed 4 bases, and the junction held 5 bases outside the gene matches.

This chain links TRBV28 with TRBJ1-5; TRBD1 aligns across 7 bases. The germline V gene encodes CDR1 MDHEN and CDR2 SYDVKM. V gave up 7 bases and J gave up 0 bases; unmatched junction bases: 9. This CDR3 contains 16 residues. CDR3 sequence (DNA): TGTGCCAGCATTCCTTTGGGACAGCTTAGCAATCAGCCCCAGCATTTT. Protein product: CASIPLGQLSNQPQHF.

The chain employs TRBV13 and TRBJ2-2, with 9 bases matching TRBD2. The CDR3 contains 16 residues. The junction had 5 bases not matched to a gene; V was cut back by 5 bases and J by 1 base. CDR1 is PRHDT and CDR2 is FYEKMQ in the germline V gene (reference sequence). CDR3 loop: CASSPGTSRNTGELFF. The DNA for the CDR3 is TGTGCCAGCAGCCCCGGGACTAGCCGGAACACCGGGGAGCTGTTTTTT.

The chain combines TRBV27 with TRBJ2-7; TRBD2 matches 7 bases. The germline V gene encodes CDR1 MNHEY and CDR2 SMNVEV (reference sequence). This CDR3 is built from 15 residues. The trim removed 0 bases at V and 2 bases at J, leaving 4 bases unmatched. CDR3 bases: TGTGCCAGCAGTTTATCCCTCGGGGGGACCTACGAGCAGTACTTC. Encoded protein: CASSLSLGGTYEQYF.

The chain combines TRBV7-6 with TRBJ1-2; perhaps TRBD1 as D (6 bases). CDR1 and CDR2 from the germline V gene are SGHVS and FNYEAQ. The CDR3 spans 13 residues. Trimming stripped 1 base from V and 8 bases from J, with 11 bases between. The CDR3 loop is CASSLDRVAGYTF. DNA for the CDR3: TGTGCCAGCAGCTTAGACAGGGTAGCAGGCTACACCTTC.

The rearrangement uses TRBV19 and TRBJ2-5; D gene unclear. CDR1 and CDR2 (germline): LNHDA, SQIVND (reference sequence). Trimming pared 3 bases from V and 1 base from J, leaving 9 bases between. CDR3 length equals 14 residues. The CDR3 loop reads CASSIAAIQETQYF. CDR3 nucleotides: TGTGCCAGTAGTATCGCAGCGATCCAAGAGACCCAGTACTTC.

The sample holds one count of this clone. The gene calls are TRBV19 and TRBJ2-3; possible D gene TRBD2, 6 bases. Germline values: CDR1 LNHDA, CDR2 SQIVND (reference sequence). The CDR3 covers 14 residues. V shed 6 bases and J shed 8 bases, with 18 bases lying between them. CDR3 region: CASSTGPRGGTQYF. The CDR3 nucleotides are TGTGCCAGTAGCACGGGACCCCGGGGAGGTACGCAGTATTTT. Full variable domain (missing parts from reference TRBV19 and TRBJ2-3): DGGITQSPKYLFRKEGQNVTLSCEQNLNHDAMYWYRQDPGQGLRLIYYSQIVNDFQKGDIAEGYSVSREKKESFPLTVTSAQKNPTAFYLCASSTGPRGGTQYFGPGTRLTVL.

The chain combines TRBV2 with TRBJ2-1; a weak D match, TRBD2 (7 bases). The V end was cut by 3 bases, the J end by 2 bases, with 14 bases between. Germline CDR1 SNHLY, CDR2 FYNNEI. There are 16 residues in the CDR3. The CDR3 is CASSDWGGGTYNEQFF. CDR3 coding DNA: TGTGCCAGCAGTGATTGGGGCGGGGGCACCTACAATGAGCAGTTCTTC.

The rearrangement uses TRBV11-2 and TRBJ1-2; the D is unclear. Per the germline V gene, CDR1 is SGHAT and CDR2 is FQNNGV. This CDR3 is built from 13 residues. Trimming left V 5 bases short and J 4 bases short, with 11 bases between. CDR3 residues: CASSASGGYGYTF. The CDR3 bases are TGTGCCAGCAGCGCGTCCGGTGGCTATGGCTACACCTTC.

CDR3 protein: CASSITGQTRSMNTEAFF. CDR3 sequence (DNA): TGTGCCAGTAGTATAACAGGTCAAACAAGATCCATGAACACTGAAGCTTTCTTT. The chain has TRBV19 and TRBJ1-1, with D perhaps TRBD1 (5 bases). V was clipped by 2 bases and J by 0 bases, with 19 bases between them. Germline-derived CDR1 and CDR2 are LNHDA and SQIVND (reference sequence). The CDR3 totals 18 residues.

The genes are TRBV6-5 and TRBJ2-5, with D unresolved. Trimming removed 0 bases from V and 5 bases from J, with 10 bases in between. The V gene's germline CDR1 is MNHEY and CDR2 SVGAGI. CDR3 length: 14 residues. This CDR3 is CASSYSIKRETQYF. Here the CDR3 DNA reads TGTGCCAGCAGTTACTCTATTAAACGGGAGACCCAGTACTTC.

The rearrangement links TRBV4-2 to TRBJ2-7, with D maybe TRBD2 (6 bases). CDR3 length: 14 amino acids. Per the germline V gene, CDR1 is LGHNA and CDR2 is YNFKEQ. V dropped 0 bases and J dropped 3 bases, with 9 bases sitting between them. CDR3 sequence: CASSQERRDYEQYF. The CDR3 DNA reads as TGTGCCAGCAGCCAAGAAAGGAGGGACTACGAGCAGTACTTC.

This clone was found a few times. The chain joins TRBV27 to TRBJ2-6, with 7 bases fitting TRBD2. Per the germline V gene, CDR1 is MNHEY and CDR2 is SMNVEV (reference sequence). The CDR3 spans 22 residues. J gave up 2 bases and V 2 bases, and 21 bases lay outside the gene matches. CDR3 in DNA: TGTGCCAGCAGTTTAGAAAGGTATCGGCCCGGCGCGGGAGAACCTGGGGCCAACGTCCTGACTTTC. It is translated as CASSLERYRPGAGEPGANVLTF.

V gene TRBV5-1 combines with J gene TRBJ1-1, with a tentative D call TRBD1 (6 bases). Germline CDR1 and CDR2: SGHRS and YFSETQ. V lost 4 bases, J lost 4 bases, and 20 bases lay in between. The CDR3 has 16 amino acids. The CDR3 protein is CASSLTGYGASTEAFF. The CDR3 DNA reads TGCGCCAGCAGCCTCACAGGGTACGGGGCAAGCACTGAAGCTTTCTTT. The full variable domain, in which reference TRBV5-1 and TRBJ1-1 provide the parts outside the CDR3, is KAGVTQTPRYLIKTRGQQVTLSCSPISGHRSVSWYQQTPGQGLQFLFEYFSETQRNKGNFPGRFSGRQFSNSRSEMNVSTLELGDSALYLCASSLTGYGASTEAFFGQGTRLTVV.

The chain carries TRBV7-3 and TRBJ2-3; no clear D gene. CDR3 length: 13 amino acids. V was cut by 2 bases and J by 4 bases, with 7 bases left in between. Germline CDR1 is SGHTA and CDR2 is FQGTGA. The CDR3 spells CASSLGPADTQYF. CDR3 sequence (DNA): TGTGCCAGCAGCTTAGGGCCCGCAGATACGCAGTATTTT.

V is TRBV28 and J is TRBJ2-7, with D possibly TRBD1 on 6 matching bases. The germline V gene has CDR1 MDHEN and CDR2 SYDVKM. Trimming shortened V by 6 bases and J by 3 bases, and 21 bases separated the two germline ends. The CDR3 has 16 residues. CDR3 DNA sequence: TGTGCCAGCAGGGGCCGTTCCGGGACACCGAACTACGAGCAGTACTTC. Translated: CASRGRSGTPNYEQYF.

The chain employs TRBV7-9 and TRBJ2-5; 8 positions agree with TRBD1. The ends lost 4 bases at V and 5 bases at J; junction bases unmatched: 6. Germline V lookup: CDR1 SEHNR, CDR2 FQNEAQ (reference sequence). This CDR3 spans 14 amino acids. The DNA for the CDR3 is TGTGCCAGCAGCTCATGGACAGGGTCGGAGACCCAGTACTTC. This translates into CASSSWTGSETQYF.

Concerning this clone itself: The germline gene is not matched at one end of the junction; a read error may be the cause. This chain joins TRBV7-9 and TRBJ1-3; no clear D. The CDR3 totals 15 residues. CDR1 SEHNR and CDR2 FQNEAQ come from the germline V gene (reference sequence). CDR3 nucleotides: TGCGCCAGCAGCTCCCTGGCGGTCTCTGGAAACACCATATATTTT. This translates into CASSSLAVSGNTIYF.

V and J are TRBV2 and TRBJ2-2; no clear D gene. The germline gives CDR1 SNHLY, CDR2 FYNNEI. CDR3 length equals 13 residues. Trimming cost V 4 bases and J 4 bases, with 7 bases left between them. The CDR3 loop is CASSVQVTGELFF. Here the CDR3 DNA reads TGTGCCAGCAGTGTGCAGGTCACCGGGGAGCTGTTTTTT. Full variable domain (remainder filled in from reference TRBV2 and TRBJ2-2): EPEVTQTPSHQVTQMGQEVILRCVPISNHLYFYWYRQILGQKVEFLVSFYNNEISEKSEIFDDQFSVERPDGSNFTLKIRSTKLEDSAMYFCASSVQVTGELFFGEGSRLTVL.

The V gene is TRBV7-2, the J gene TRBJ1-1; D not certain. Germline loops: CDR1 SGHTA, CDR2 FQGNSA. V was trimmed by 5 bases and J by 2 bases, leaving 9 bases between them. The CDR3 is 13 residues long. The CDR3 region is CASSTRSNTEAFF. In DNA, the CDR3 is TGTGCCAGCAGCACCAGGTCAAACACTGAAGCTTTCTTT. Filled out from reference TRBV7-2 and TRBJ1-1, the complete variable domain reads GAGVSQSPSNKVTEKGKDVELRCDPISGHTALYWYRQSLGQGLEFLIYFQGNSAPDKSGLPSDRFSAERTGGSVSTLTIQRTQQEDSAVYLCASSTRSNTEAFFGQGTRLTVV.

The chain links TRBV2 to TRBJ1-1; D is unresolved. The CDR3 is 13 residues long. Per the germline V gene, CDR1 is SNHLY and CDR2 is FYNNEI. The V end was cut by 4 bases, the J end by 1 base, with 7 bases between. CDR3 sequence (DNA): TGTGCCAGCAGTGGTATTCGGAACACTGAAGCTTTCTTT. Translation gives CASSGIRNTEAFF. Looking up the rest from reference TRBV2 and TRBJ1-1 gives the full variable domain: EPEVTQTPSHQVTQMGQEVILRCVPISNHLYFYWYRQILGQKVEFLVSFYNNEISEKSEIFDDQFSVERPDGSNFTLKIRSTKLEDSAMYFCASSGIRNTEAFFGQGTRLTVV.

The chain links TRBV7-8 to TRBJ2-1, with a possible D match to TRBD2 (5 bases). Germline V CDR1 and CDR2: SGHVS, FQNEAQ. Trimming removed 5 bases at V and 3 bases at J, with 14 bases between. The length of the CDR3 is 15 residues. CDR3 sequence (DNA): TGTGCCAGCAGCAACGGGGTGGGCTACTACAATGAGCAGTTCTTC. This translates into CASSNGVGYYNEQFF.

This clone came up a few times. The CDR3 DNA reads TGTGCCAGCAGTTTGAGCGGGGGCCTGCCCGATACGCAGTATTTT. It translates to CASSLSGGLPDTQYF. V gene TRBV27 combines with J gene TRBJ2-3, with 8 bases fitting TRBD2. Germline-derived CDR1 and CDR2 are MNHEY and SMNVEV (reference sequence). With 3 bases clipped from V and 6 bases from J, the junction kept 8 bases outside the gene matches. The CDR3 spans 15 residues.